The 16 T cell receptor beta chains given below trace back to one sample, sequenced in a study of shared clonotypes between healthy human individuals. TCRdb's table, derived via immunoSEQ multiplex PCR, lists solely in-frame clones and lacks some. The sample records about a million clones, 70% to 80% being singletons. The source material was memory CD4+ T cells sorted from blood. The sample's subset: CD45RA-negative fraction. The origin of the receptors is a man younger than 35 in good health.

The chain combines TRBV10-3 with TRBJ1-5; 7 nucleotides agree with TRBD1. Germline V gene lookup returns CDR1 ENHRY and CDR2 SYGVKD. The trim removed 5 bases at V and 7 bases at J, leaving 5 bases unmatched. The CDR3 totals 13 residues. Here the CDR3 reads CAISPTGPQPQHF. The CDR3 DNA reads TGTGCCATCAGTCCGACAGGGCCCCAGCCCCAGCATTTT.

The genes are TRBV4-3 and TRBJ1-3; D perhaps matches TRBD1 (5 bases). This CDR3 contains 17 residues. The V end was cut by 3 bases, the J end by 0 bases, with 15 bases between. Per the germline V gene, CDR1 is LGHNA and CDR2 is YSLEER. The CDR3 loop reads CASSQYPSGVSGNTIYF. In DNA, the CDR3 is TGCGCCAGCAGCCAGTACCCATCGGGGGTCTCTGGAAACACCATATATTTT.

The chain combines TRBV9 with TRBJ2-5; 8 bases align to TRBD1. J was trimmed by 4 bases and V by 5 bases; bases with no gene match: 4. Germline CDR1 and CDR2: SGDLS and YYNGEE. This CDR3 region has 13 residues. This CDR3 is CASSRGQGETQYF. The CDR3, as DNA: TGTGCCAGCAGTCGTGGACAGGGAGAGACCCAGTACTTC.

The rearrangement joins TRBV5-1 to TRBJ2-3; perhaps TRBD2 as D (5 bases). Germline V gene lookup returns CDR1 SGHRS and CDR2 YFSETQ. CDR3 size: 14 residues. With 4 bases removed from V and 4 bases from J, the gap between germline ends came to 13 bases. CDR3 DNA: TGCGCCAGCAGCACTATGCGGGCGGCAGATACGCAGTATTTT. Protein sequence: CASSTMRAADTQYF.

The gene calls are TRBV19 and TRBJ2-1, with unresolved D. This CDR3 has 11 residues. V was clipped by 6 bases and J by 6 bases, with 6 bases between them. CDR1 is LNHDA and CDR2 is SQIVND in the germline V gene (reference sequence). The CDR3 loop reads CASRQRNEQFF. In DNA form, the CDR3 reads TGTGCCAGTAGACAACGCAATGAGCAGTTCTTC. Combining the CDR3 with reference TRBV19 and TRBJ2-1 gives the whole variable domain DGGITQSPKYLFRKEGQNVTLSCEQNLNHDAMYWYRQDPGQGLRLIYYSQIVNDFQKGDIAEGYSVSREKKESFPLTVTSAQKNPTAFYLCASRQRNEQFFGPGTRLTVL.

This chain links TRBV5-5 with TRBJ1-5, with D possibly matching TRBD1 (6 bases). Germline CDR1 and CDR2: SGHKS and YYEKEE (reference sequence). The CDR3 is made up of 15 amino acids. V gave up 4 bases and J gave up 0 bases, with 11 bases separating them. CDR3 sequence (DNA): TGTGCCAGCAGCCGAGGAGGGGGTAGCAATCAGCCCCAGCATTTT. As protein: CASSRGGGSNQPQHF.

The chain employs TRBV2 and TRBJ2-7, with 7 bases lining up with TRBD1. The germline V gene has CDR1 SNHLY and CDR2 FYNNEI. The CDR3 is made up of 15 amino acids. With 6 bases clipped from V and 2 bases from J, the junction kept 10 bases outside the gene matches. The CDR3 sequence is CASSGTDLWTYEQYF. The CDR3 DNA is TGTGCCAGCAGCGGGACAGACCTCTGGACCTACGAGCAGTACTTC.

V and J are TRBV7-2 and TRBJ2-7, with D possibly being TRBD1 (5 bases). Germline loops: CDR1 SGHTA, CDR2 FQGNSA. Trimming took off 3 bases at V and 2 bases at J, with 11 bases between the two ends. This CDR3 spans 14 amino acids. CDR3 protein: CASSFRREPYEQYF. The DNA for the CDR3 is TGTGCCAGCAGCTTTCGCAGGGAACCCTACGAGCAGTACTTC.

The chain couples TRBV7-3 to TRBJ2-1; D is perhaps TRBD1 (6 bases). This CDR3 is built from 15 residues. Germline CDR1 SGHTA, CDR2 FQGTGA. Trimming took off 2 bases at V and 4 bases at J, with 12 bases between the two ends. The DNA for the CDR3 is TGTGCCAGCAGCTTACAGGCAGGGGCGTACAATGAGCAGTTCTTC. Encoded protein: CASSLQAGAYNEQFF.

This chain links TRBV7-8 with TRBJ1-6; TRBD1 is a possible D gene (6 bases). Germline V gene lookup returns CDR1 SGHVS and CDR2 FQNEAQ. The CDR3 runs to 20 residues. V was shortened by 2 bases and J by 0 bases, with 20 bases between the two germline ends. For the CDR3, the DNA is TGTGCCAGCAGCTTAAACTTTGGGGGGGCGAAGAGCTCCTATAATTCACCCCTCCACTTT. It encodes CASSLNFGGAKSSYNSPLHF.

The gene calls are TRBV10-3 and TRBJ2-2; TRBD1 matches at 9 bases. This CDR3 has 15 amino acids. Per the germline V gene, CDR1 is ENHRY and CDR2 is SYGVKD. Trimming cost V 0 bases and J 5 bases; bases outside gene matches: 1. CDR3 in DNA: TGTGCCATCAGTGAGTCCGGACAGGGGACCGGGGAGCTGTTTTTT. Protein: CAISESGQGTGELFF.

In its sample, this clone was seen many times. The J gene is TRBJ1-1, the V gene TRBV30; no clear D. With 6 bases removed from V and 2 bases from J, the gap between germline ends came to 16 bases. CDR3 length: 14 amino acids. CDR1 is GTSNPN, CDR2 SVGIG, per germline (reference sequence). The CDR3 region has the DNA TGTGCCTGCCAATGGGAGATCCCTAACACTGAAGCTTTCTTT. It encodes CACQWEIPNTEAFF.

The gene calls are TRBV5-4 and TRBJ2-3, with D perhaps TRBD2 (6 bases). CDR3 length: 17 residues. Trimming pared 0 bases from V and 1 base from J, leaving 15 bases between. Germline V gives CDR1 SGHNT, CDR2 YYREEE (reference sequence). The CDR3 here is CASSLGRGGVRTDTQYF. As DNA, the CDR3 is TGTGCCAGCAGCTTGGGGCGGGGCGGGGTCCGCACAGATACGCAGTATTTT.

The CDR3 sequence is CASPEPRPSPLHF. In nucleotides, the CDR3 is TGTGCCAGCCCAGAACCCCGCCCTTCACCCCTCCACTTT. The chain recombines TRBV18 with TRBJ1-6; D not resolved. V was pared by 8 bases and J by 9 bases, with 14 bases between. Per germline, CDR1 KGHSH and CDR2 LQKENI. This CDR3 has 13 residues.

This sequence joins TRBV7-2 and TRBJ2-6; D remains unclear. V was pared by 5 bases and J by 0 bases, with 5 bases between. The CDR3 covers 14 residues. Germline V CDR1 and CDR2: SGHTA, FQGNSA. The CDR3: CASSPPSGANVLTF. For the CDR3, the DNA is TGTGCCAGCAGCCCCCCCTCTGGGGCCAACGTCCTGACTTTC. Full variable domain (rest looked up from reference TRBV7-2 and TRBJ2-6): GAGVSQSPSNKVTEKGKDVELRCDPISGHTALYWYRQSLGQGLEFLIYFQGNSAPDKSGLPSDRFSAERTGGSVSTLTIQRTQQEDSAVYLCASSPPSGANVLTFGAGSRLTVL.

This clone was detected only once. This chain joins TRBV21-1 and TRBJ2-1; whether TRBD2, the table's D call, matches the DNA was not checked. TRBV21-1 is listed as a pseudogene. The CDR3 is 15 residues long. CDR3 DNA: TGTGCCAGCGCGGGGAGACTAGCGGGAGGGAATGAGCAGTTCTTC. The encoded protein is CASAGRLAGGNEQFF.